Below, 21 T cell receptor beta chains from the same sample are listed, as sequenced in a study of blood T cell repertoires in COVID-19. Generated by immunoSEQ multiplex PCR, the TCRdb table keeps only in-frame clones and is missing some. This sample has about 230,000 clones, with 65% to 90% found just once. The sequencing input was PBMCs or T cells enriched from blood (not recorded which). These receptors were taken from a man younger than 30 who had recovered from COVID-19.

The gene calls are TRBV19 and TRBJ1-5; D remains ambiguous. CDR1 is LNHDA and CDR2 is SQIVND in the germline V gene (reference sequence). The CDR3 contains 15 residues. With 7 bases removed from V and 0 bases from J, the gap between germline ends came to 13 bases. As DNA, the CDR3 is TGTGCCAGTATATCCGCCGGGGATAGCAATCAGCCCCAGCATTTT. Amino acid sequence: CASISAGDSNQPQHF.

This sequence joins TRBV4-1 and TRBJ1-5; a weak D match, TRBD1 (6 bases). Germline V CDR1 and CDR2: MGHRA, YSYEKL. The CDR3 extends over 15 amino acids. The germline V and J ends were trimmed by 5 bases and 2 bases, with 13 bases remaining between them. The CDR3 loop reads CASSIQGGGNQPQHF. DNA for the CDR3: TGCGCCAGCAGCATACAGGGTGGTGGCAATCAGCCCCAGCATTTT.

V gene TRBV5-1 combines with J gene TRBJ1-1; TRBD1 matches 12 bases. In germline, CDR1 is SGHRS, CDR2 YFSETQ. The CDR3 is made up of 14 amino acids. With V trimmed by 3 bases and J by 7 bases, 4 bases remained unmatched. CDR3 amino acids: CASSSGQGADEAFF. In nucleotides, the CDR3 is TGCGCCAGCAGCTCGGGACAGGGGGCTGATGAAGCTTTCTTT. The full variable domain, in which reference TRBV5-1 and TRBJ1-1 provide the parts outside the CDR3, is KAGVTQTPRYLIKTRGQQVTLSCSPISGHRSVSWYQQTPGQGLQFLFEYFSETQRNKGNFPGRFSGRQFSNSRSEMNVSTLELGDSALYLCASSSGQGADEAFFGQGTRLTVV.

This clone was seen a handful of times. Different DNA sequences within this sample yield the same CDR3. The chain employs TRBV18 and TRBJ1-5; 9 bases align to TRBD1. CDR3 size: 14 residues. Losses at the gene ends were 3 bases for V and 5 bases for J; bases not matched to a gene: 2. Germline CDR1 reads KGHSH; CDR2 reads LQKENI. The CDR3 sequence: CASSPRQGDQPQHF. The CDR3 DNA follows: TGTGCCAGCTCACCCCGACAGGGGGATCAGCCCCAGCATTTT.

The chain employs TRBV30 and TRBJ1-4, with 9 bases fitting TRBD1. CDR3 length: 15 amino acids. With 0 bases clipped from V and 5 bases from J, the junction kept 4 bases outside the gene matches. CDR1 is GTSNPN and CDR2 is SVGIG in the germline V gene (reference sequence). The CDR3 spells CAWSVQGTGNEKLFF. The CDR3 region has the DNA TGTGCCTGGAGTGTACAGGGGACAGGGAATGAAAAACTGTTTTTT.

The V gene is TRBV28, the J gene TRBJ1-2; weak D call: TRBD1 (6 bases). CDR3 length: 12 residues. Germline CDR1 reads MDHEN; CDR2 reads SYDVKM. Trimming removed 6 bases at V and 3 bases at J, with 8 bases between. The CDR3 DNA is TGTGCCAGCAGCACAGGGTACTATGGCTACACCTTC. Its translation is CASSTGYYGYTF.

This sequence joins TRBV7-9 and TRBJ2-2; possible D gene TRBD1, 6 bases. CDR1 and CDR2 (germline): SEHNR, FQNEAQ (reference sequence). This CDR3 comprises 16 residues. Trimming removed 0 bases from V and 4 bases from J, with 12 bases in between. The CDR3 sequence: CASSLATGMSTGELFF. In DNA form, the CDR3 reads TGTGCCAGCAGCTTAGCCACAGGGATGAGCACCGGGGAGCTGTTTTTT.

The V call is TRBV7-2, the J call TRBJ2-2; 8 nucleotides line up with TRBD2. The J segment lost 0 bases and the V segment lost 5 bases, leaving 5 bases of the junction unmatched. Per germline, CDR1 SGHTA and CDR2 FQGNSA. The CDR3 totals 16 residues. The DNA of the CDR3 is TGTGCCAGCAGCCATGCGGGACTAGCGAACACCGGGGAGCTGTTTTTT. The encoded protein is CASSHAGLANTGELFF.

This rearrangement joins TRBV12-3 or TRBV12-4 to TRBJ1-2; D unresolved. The CDR3 totals 12 residues. Trimming pared 5 bases from V and 0 bases from J, leaving 4 bases between. CDR3 nucleotides: TGTGCCAGCAGTCCAACTAACTATGGCTACACCTTC. This codes for CASSPTNYGYTF.

CDR3: CASSLDTLGQTNEKLFF. The CDR3 coding sequence is TGTGCCAGCAGCTTAGATACACTGGGACAGACTAATGAAAAACTGTTTTTT. This rearrangement joins TRBV7-6 to TRBJ1-4, with 7 bases fitting TRBD1. In germline, CDR1 is SGHVS, CDR2 FNYEAQ. V lost 1 base and J lost 2; bases outside the gene matches: 7. The CDR3 totals 17 residues.

The chain links TRBV5-1 to TRBJ2-7; 7 bases agree with TRBD2. This CDR3 is built from 15 residues. CDR1 and CDR2 from the germline V gene are SGHRS and YFSETQ. The V and J ends lost 4 bases and 2 bases, in that order; junction bases with no gene match: 9. The CDR3 DNA reads TGCGCCAGCAGCCCTGGGCCGGGGGGTCCCTACGAGCAGTACTTC. Encoded protein: CASSPGPGGPYEQYF.

V and J are TRBV12-5 and TRBJ2-1; D gene unclear. From germline, CDR1 is LGHNT and CDR2 FRNRAP. The CDR3 contains 14 residues. Trimming shortened V by 9 bases and J by 2 bases, and 14 bases separated the two germline ends. CDR3 protein: CASGASITYNEQFF. The CDR3 DNA sequence: TGTGCTAGCGGAGCTAGTATCACCTACAATGAGCAGTTCTTC.

The chain employs TRBV4-1 and TRBJ2-1; 12 nucleotides match TRBD2. V lost 1 base, J lost 5 bases, and 9 bases stayed unmatched. CDR3 size: 18 residues. Germline V gives CDR1 MGHRA, CDR2 YSYEKL. As DNA, the CDR3 is TGCGCCAGCAGCCAAGGACTAGCGGGGGACAGATATGACAATGAGCAGTTCTTC. It translates to CASSQGLAGDRYDNEQFF.

This chain links TRBV11-3 with TRBJ1-6, with D unclear. Germline CDR1 and CDR2: SGHNT and YENEEA. CDR3 length: 13 residues. Trimming took 1 base from V and 7 from J, leaving 5 bases between them. CDR3 sequence reads: CASSLVRNSPLHF. The CDR3 bases are TGTGCCAGCAGCTTAGTCAGGAATTCACCCCTCCACTTT.

V is TRBV14 and J is TRBJ2-5, with D possibly TRBD2 on 5 matching bases. Germline loops: CDR1 SGHDN, CDR2 FVKESK. There are 14 residues in the CDR3. V shed 4 bases and J shed 5 bases, with 14 bases lying between them. The CDR3 sequence: CASSPRRGRETQYF. The CDR3, as DNA: TGTGCCAGCAGCCCCCGTCGAGGGCGGGAGACCCAGTACTTC.

The chain links TRBV27 to TRBJ2-1, with 8 bases identical to TRBD1. V dropped 3 bases and J dropped 6; count of bases not matched to a gene: 7. Looked up from germline, CDR1 is MNHEY and CDR2 is SMNVEV (reference sequence). CDR3 size: 15 residues. The CDR3 protein is CASSFENQGANEQFF. CDR3 bases: TGTGCCAGCAGTTTCGAGAACCAGGGGGCCAATGAGCAGTTCTTC.

The chain carries TRBV24-1 and TRBJ2-1; TRBD2 is a possible D gene (7 bases). Per the germline V gene, CDR1 is KGHDR and CDR2 is SFDVKD. The V gene lost 0 bases and the J gene lost 6 bases, with 14 bases spanning the gap. CDR3 size: 16 residues. DNA of the CDR3: TGTGCCACCAGTGATTTGGGGGGGGCTAGCGGCAATGAGCAGTTCTTC. Its translation is CATSDLGGASGNEQFF.

This clone was found once. V is TRBV5-5 and J is TRBJ1-1; D is ambiguous. The CDR3 is 15 residues long. Trimming took 2 bases from V and 5 from J, leaving 16 bases between them. Germline CDR1 is SGHKS and CDR2 is YYEKEE (reference sequence). The CDR3 reads CASSFIWEGGTEAFF. The CDR3 nucleotides are TGTGCCAGCAGCTTTATCTGGGAGGGTGGGACTGAAGCTTTCTTT.

The chain has TRBV18 and TRBJ2-3; TRBD2 matches 12 bases. This CDR3 contains 17 residues. J was trimmed by 0 bases and V by 4 bases; bases with no gene match: 5. From germline, CDR1 is KGHSH and CDR2 LQKENI. CDR3 DNA sequence: TGTGCCAGCTCACTCCGACTAGCGGGGGAGAGCACAGATACGCAGTATTTT. Residues: CASSLRLAGESTDTQYF.

The chain has TRBV10-2 and TRBJ1-4; TRBD1 aligns across 8 bases. Germline V CDR1 and CDR2: WSHSY, SAAADI. J lost 6 bases, V lost 7 bases, and 4 bases had no gene match. The CDR3 consists of 13 residues. The CDR3 region is CASNGQGHEKLFF. CDR3 sequence (DNA): TGCGCCAGCAATGGACAGGGACATGAAAAACTGTTTTTT.

The chain recombines TRBV7-8 with TRBJ2-6; D remains unclear. Trimming took 4 bases from V and 5 from J, leaving 15 bases between them. CDR1 and CDR2 (germline): SGHVS, FQNEAQ. CDR3 length: 16 residues. Written as DNA, the CDR3 is TGTGCCAGCAGCTCCCCGACGGAGATTAGGGCCAACGTCCTGACTTTC. Its protein product is CASSSPTEIRANVLTF. The whole variable domain, filled in from reference TRBV7-8 and TRBJ2-6, reads GAGVSQSPRYKVAKRGQDVALRCDPISGHVSLFWYQQALGQGPEFLTYFQNEAQLDKSGLPSDRFFAERPEGSVSTLKIQRTQQEDSAVYLCASSSPTEIRANVLTFGAGSRLTVL.